This TCR beta chain was observed in a study of blood T cell repertoires in COVID-19. For the study at large: PBMCs, B-cell-depleted T cells, or T cells provided the cDNA or gDNA that made up the material.

Libraries were prepared by immunoSEQ multiplex PCR; TCRdb keeps only in-frame clonotypes and omits some of them. Of about 74,000 clones in the sample, more than 75% are singletons; the top ten hold just over 9%. Germline V gene lookup returns CDR1 SGHTA and CDR2 FQGNSA. V lost 1 base to trimming and J lost 2 bases; unmatched junction nucleotides: 3. This CDR3 has 16 amino acids. The chain combines TRBV7-2 with TRBJ2-7; TRBD2 matches 12 bases. The sample taken for sequencing was peripheral blood. This receptor was taken from a human donor in a cohort sampled during active COVID-19. CDR3 coding DNA: TGTGCCAGCAGCTTAGAGGCTAGCGGGGGGGCCTACGAGCAGTACTTC. Protein sequence: CASSLEASGGAYEQYF.